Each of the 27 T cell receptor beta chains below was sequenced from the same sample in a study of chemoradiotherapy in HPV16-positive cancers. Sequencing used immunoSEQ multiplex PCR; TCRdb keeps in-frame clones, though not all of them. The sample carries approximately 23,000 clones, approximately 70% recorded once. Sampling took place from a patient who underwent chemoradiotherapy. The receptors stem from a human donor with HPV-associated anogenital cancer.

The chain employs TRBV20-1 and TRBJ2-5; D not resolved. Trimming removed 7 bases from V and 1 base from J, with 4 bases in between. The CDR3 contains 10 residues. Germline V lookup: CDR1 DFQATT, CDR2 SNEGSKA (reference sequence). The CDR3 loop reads CSVLQETQYF. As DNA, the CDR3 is TGCAGTGTTCTCCAAGAGACCCAGTACTTC.

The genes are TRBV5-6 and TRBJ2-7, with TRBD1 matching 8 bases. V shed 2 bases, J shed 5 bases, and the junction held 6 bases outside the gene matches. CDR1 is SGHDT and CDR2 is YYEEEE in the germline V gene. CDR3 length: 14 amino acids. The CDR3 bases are TGTGCCAGCAGCTTCTACAGGGGGAAGAACGAGCAGTACTTC. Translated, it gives CASSFYRGKNEQYF.

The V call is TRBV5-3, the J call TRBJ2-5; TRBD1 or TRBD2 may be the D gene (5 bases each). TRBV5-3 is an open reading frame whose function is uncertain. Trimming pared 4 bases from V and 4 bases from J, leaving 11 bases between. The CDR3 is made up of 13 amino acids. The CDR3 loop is CARSLRDRETQYF. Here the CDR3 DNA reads TGTGCCAGAAGCCTACGGGACCGAGAGACCCAGTACTTC.

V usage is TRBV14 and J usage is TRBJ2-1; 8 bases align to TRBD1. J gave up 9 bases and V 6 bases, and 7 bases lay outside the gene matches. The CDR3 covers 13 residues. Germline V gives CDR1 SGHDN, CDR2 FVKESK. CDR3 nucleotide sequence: TGTGCCAGCAGACTTCAGGGGGCTGGTGAGCAGTTCTTC. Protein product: CASRLQGAGEQFF.

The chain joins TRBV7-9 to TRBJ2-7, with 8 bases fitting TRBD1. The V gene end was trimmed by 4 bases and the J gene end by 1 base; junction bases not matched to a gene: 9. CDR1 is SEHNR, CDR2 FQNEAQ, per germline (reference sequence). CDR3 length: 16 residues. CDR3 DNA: TGTGCCAGCAGCTCGACAGGGGCGATATATTCCTACGAGCAGTACTTC. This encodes CASSSTGAIYSYEQYF.

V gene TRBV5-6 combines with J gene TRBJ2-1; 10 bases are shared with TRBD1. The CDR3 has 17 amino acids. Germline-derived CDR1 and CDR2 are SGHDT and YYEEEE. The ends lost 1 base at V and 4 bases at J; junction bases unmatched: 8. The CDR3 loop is CASSLNHGTGVYNEQFF. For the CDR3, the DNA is TGTGCCAGCAGCTTGAACCACGGGACAGGGGTTTACAATGAGCAGTTCTTC.

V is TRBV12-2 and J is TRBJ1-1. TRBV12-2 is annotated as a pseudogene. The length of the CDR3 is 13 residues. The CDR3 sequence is CASRPRRSFEAFF. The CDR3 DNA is TGTGCAAGTCGCCCCAGGAGGTCCTTTGAGGCTTTCTTT.

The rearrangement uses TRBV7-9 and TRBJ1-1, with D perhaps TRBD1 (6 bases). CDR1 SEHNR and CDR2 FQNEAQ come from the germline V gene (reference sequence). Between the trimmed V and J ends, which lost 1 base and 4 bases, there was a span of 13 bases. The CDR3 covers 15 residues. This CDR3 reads CASSLGRGAGTEAFF. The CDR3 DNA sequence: TGTGCCAGCAGCTTAGGCCGGGGGGCAGGCACTGAAGCTTTCTTT.

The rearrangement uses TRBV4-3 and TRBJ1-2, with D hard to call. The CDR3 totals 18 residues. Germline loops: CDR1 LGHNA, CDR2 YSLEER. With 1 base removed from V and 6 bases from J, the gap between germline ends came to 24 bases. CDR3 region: CASSQAIGDGGSRNGYTF. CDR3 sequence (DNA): TGCGCCAGCAGCCAAGCAATCGGAGATGGAGGCAGTCGGAATGGCTACACCTTC.

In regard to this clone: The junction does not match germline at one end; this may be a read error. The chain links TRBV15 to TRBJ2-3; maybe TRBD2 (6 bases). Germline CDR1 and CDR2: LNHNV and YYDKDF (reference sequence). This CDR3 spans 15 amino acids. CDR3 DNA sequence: TGTGCCACCAGCAGAGATCGGGGGAGCAGAGATACGCAGTATTTT. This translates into CATSRDRGSRDTQYF.

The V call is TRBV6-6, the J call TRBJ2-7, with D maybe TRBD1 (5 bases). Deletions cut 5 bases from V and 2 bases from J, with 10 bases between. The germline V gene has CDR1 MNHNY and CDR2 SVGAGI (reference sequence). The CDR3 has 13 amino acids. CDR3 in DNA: TGTGCCAGCAGTCCGCAGACAGCCTACGAGCAGTACTTC. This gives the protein CASSPQTAYEQYF.

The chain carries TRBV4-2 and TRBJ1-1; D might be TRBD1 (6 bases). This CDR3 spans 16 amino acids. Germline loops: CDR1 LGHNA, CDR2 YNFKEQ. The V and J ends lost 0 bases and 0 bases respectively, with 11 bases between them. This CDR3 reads CASSQEGARVNTEAFF. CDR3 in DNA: TGTGCCAGCAGCCAAGAGGGGGCGAGGGTGAACACTGAAGCTTTCTTT.

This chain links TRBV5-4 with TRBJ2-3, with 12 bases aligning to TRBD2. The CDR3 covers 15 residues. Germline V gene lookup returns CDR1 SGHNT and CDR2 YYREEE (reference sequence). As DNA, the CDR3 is TGTGCTAGTGGACTAGCGGGGAGGGGCACAGATACGCAGTATTTT. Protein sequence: CASGLAGRGTDTQYF.

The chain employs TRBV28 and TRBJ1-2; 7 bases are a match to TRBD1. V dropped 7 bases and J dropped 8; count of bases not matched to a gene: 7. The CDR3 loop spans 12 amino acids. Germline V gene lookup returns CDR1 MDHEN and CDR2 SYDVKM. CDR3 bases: TGTGCCAGCAACAACAGGGGACGCGGCTACACCTTC. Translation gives CASNNRGRGYTF.

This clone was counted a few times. CDR3 coding DNA: TGTGCCAGCAGTGAAGGGACAAGGAATCAGCCCCAGCATTTT. Translated, it gives CASSEGTRNQPQHF. The rearrangement links TRBV6-1 to TRBJ1-5; a possible D gene is TRBD1 (5 bases). Trimming took off 1 base at V and 4 bases at J, with 8 bases between the two ends. The CDR3 contains 14 residues. Germline V gene sequence: CDR1 MNHNS, CDR2 SASEGT.

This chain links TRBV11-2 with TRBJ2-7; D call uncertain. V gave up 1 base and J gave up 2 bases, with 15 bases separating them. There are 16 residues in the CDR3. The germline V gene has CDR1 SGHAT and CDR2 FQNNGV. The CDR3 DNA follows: TGTGCCAGCAGCTTAGTTACAGCTACGAAGCCCTACGAGCAGTACTTC. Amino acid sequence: CASSLVTATKPYEQYF.

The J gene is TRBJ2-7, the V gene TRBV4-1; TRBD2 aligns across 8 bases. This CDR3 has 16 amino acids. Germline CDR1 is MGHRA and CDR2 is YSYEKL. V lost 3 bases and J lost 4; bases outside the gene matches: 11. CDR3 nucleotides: TGCGCCAGCAGCCAGGGTCCGGGAGGGAGTAGATACGAGCAGTACTTC. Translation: CASSQGPGGSRYEQYF.

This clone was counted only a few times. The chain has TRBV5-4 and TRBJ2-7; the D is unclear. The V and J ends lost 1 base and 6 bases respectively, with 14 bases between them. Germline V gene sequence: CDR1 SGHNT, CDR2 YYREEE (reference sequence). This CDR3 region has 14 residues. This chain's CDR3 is CASSLRVAVSEQYF. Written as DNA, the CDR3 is TGTGCCAGCAGCTTGAGGGTCGCTGTCAGCGAGCAGTACTTC.

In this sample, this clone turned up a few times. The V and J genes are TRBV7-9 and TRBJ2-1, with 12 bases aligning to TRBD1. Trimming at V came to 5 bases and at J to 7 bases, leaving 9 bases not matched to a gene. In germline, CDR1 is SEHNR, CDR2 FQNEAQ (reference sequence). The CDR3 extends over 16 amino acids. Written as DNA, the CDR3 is TGTGCCAGCAGCCCCGAGGGACAGGGGGCGCGTAATGAGCAGTTCTTC. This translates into CASSPEGQGARNEQFF.

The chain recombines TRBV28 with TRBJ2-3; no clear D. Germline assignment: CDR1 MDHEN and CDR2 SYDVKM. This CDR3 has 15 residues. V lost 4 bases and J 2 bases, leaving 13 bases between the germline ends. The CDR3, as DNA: TGTGCCAGCAGTTCCCCCCCGGGCCTCACAGATACGCAGTATTTT. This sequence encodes CASSSPPGLTDTQYF.

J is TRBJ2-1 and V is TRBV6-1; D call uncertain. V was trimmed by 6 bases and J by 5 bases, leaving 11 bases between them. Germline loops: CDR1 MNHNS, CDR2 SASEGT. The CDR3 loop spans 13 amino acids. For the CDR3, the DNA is TGTGCCAGCAGGCCCGAAAAGGACAATGAGCAGTTCTTC. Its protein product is CASRPEKDNEQFF.

This CDR3 is CASHSRDRGSEQYF. CDR3 nucleotides: TGCGCCAGCCATAGCCGAGACAGGGGCTCCGAGCAGTACTTC. The rearrangement links TRBV5-1 to TRBJ2-7, with 8 bases identical to TRBD1. Per germline, CDR1 SGHRS and CDR2 YFSETQ. With V trimmed by 7 bases and J by 6 bases, 12 bases remained unmatched. This CDR3 contains 14 residues.

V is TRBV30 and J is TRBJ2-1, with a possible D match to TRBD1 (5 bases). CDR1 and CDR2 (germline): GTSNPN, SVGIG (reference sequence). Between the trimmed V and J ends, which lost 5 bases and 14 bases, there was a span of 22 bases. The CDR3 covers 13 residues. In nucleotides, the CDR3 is TGTGCCTGGGGGCTAAAGGGGTCGGGCCAGGAGTTCTTC. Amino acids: CAWGLKGSGQEFF. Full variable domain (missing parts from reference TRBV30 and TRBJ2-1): SQTIHQWPATLVQPVGSPLSLECTVEGTSNPNLYWYRQAAGRGLQLLFYSVGIGQISSEVPQNLSASRPQDRQFILSSKKLLLSDSGFYLCAWGLKGSGQEFFGPGTRLTVL.

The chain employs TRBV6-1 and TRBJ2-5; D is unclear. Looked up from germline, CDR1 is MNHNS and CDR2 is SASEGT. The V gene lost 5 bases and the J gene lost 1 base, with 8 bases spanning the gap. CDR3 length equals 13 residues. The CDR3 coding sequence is TGTGCCAGCAGTAGTAGGCCCCAAGAGACCCAGTACTTC. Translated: CASSSRPQETQYF.

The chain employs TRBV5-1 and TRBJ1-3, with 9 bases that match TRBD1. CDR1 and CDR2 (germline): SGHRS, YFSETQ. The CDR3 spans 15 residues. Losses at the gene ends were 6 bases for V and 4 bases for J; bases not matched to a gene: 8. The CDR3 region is CASTTGTGKGNTIYF. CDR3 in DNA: TGCGCCAGCACCACGGGGACAGGGAAGGGAAACACCATATATTTT. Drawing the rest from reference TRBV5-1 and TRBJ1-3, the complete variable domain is KAGVTQTPRYLIKTRGQQVTLSCSPISGHRSVSWYQQTPGQGLQFLFEYFSETQRNKGNFPGRFSGRQFSNSRSEMNVSTLELGDSALYLCASTTGTGKGNTIYFGEGSWLTVV.

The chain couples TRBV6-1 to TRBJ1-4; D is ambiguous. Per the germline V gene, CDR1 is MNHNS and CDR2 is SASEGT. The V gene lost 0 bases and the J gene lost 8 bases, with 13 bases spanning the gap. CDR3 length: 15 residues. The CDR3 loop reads CASSEASRLGEKLFF. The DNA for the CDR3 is TGTGCCAGCAGTGAAGCTTCGCGTTTGGGCGAAAAACTGTTTTTT.

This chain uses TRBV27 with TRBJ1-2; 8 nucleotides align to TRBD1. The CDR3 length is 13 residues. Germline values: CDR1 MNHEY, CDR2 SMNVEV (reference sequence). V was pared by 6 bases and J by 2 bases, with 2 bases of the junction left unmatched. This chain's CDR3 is CASSRDRNYGYTF. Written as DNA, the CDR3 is TGTGCCAGCAGCCGGGACAGGAACTATGGCTACACCTTC.